In this sample, the clone carrying this T cell receptor (beta chain) turned up many times. Its antigen remains unidentified. The data derive from a study of early T cells in non-severe SARS-CoV-2 infection. Study in general: From unsorted whole blood, bulk RNA was sequenced, and the chains remained unpaired.

Each cDNA molecule carried a unique molecular identifier. TCRdb reprocessed the 5' RACE reads with MiXCR, giving one entry per CDR3 protein. The table shows tens of thousands of distinct CDR3 sequences, with 9% to 15% occurring only once. Trimming stripped 5 bases from V and 7 bases from J, with 12 bases between. The CDR3 is made up of 13 amino acids. Broader study findings: Comparison of clonotypes with VDJdb favored anti-spike CD8 responses while missing private and CD4 specificities.

The receptor's source is an adult who was a healthcare worker with PCR-confirmed SARS-CoV-2 infection or an uninfected control (not recorded which). Sequenced material: whole blood. The chain recombines TRBV12-3 or TRBV12-4 with TRBJ1-3, with D tentatively TRBD1 (5 bases). CDR3 bases: TGTGCCAGCAGTGGGACCGGGATCAACACCATATATTTT. Translating it yields CASSGTGINTIYF.